This T cell receptor beta chain stems from a study of regulatory T cells in long-lasting Graves disease. As for this clonotype: The target antigen is unknown.

Trimming cost V 1 base and J 7 bases; bases outside gene matches: 1. This CDR3 has 13 residues. Germline lookup yields CDR1 SGDLS and CDR2 YYNGEE. Study results and limitations: Study was limited to peripheral blood, excluding thyroid tissue. Persistent Graves' cases showed lower TCR diversity than newly diagnosed cases. Segments TRBV28, TRBJ1-2 and TRBJ2-5 showed preferential usage in persistent disease. The study found persistent patients shared more public clonotypes (roughly 2,500) than new patients (about 1,000).

Time point here: persistent/refractory GD, antithyroid drugs over 5 years with positive TRAb. Researchers made the TCR library from RNA that was extracted from PBMCs. Combining iRepertoire HTBI primers with Arm-PCR of CDR3 regions, the authors built TCR beta libraries. TCRdb independently ran MiXCR on the multiplex PCR reads; one entry per CDR3 protein. The sample includes 360,000 or so distinct CDR3 sequences, roughly 20% of them seen just once. The V gene is TRBV9, the J gene TRBJ2-2, with TRBD1 matching 7 bases. Sequencing was performed on peripheral blood mononuclear cells (PBMCs), taken when the disease was refractory, from a patient treated with antithyroid drugs. The sequence was obtained from a woman between 35 and 50 years old with Graves disease. The CDR3 loop is CASSVWDSGELFF. In DNA, the CDR3 is TGTGCCAGCAGCGTATGGGACAGCGGGGAGCTGTTTTTT.